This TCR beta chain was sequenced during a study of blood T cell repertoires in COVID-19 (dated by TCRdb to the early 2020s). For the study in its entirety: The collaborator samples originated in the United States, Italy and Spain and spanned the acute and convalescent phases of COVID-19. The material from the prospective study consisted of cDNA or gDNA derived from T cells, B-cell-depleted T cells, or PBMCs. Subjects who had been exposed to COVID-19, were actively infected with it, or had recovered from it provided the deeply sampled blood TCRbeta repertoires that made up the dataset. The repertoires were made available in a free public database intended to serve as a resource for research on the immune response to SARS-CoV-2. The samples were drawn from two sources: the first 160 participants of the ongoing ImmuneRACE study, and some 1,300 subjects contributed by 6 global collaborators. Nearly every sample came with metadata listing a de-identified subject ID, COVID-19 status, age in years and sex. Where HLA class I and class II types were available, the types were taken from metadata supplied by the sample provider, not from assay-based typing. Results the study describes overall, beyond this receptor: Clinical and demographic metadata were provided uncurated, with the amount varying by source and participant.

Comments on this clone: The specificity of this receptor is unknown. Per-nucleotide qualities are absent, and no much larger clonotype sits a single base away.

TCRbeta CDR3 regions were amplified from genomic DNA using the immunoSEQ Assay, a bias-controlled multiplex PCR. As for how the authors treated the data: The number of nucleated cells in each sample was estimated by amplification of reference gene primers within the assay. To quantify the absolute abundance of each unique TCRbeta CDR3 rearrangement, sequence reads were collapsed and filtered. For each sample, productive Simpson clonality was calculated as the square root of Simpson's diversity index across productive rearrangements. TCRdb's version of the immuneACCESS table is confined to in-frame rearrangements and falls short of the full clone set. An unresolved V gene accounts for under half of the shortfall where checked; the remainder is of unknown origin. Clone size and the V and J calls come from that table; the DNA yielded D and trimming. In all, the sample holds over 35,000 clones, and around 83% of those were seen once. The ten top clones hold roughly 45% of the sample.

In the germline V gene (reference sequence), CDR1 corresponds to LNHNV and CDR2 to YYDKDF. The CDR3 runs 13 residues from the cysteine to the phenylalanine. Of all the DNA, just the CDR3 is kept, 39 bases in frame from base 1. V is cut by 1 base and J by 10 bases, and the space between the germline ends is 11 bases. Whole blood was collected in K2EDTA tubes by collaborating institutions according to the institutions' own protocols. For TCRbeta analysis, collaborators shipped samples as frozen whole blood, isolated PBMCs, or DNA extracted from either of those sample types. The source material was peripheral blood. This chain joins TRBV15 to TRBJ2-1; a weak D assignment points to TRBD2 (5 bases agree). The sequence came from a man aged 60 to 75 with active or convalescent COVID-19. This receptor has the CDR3 CATSRGLALEQFF. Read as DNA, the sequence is TGTGCCACCAGCAGAGGCCTAGCACTCGAGCAGTTCTTC.